This TCR beta chain comes out of a study of shared clonotypes between healthy human individuals. General observations from the study: The sole specimen, blood, was sampled, and tissue repertoires likely differ.

As regards this clone: Its antigen is unknown.

TCRdb's copy holds only in-frame clones and misses some; the assay was immunoSEQ multiplex PCR. Here the sample spans roughly 590,000 clones, roughly 95% being singletons. CDR3 length: 18 residues. V lost 5 bases to trimming and J lost 2 bases; unmatched junction nucleotides: 15. The germline gives CDR1 MNHEY, CDR2 SMNVEV (reference sequence). The naive CD8 fraction comprised CD45RO-negative cells positively selected for CCR7 and excluded terminally differentiated effector memory CD45RA+ cells. The chain combines TRBV27 with TRBJ2-1, with 7 bases identical to TRBD1. Material for sequencing was naive CD8+ T cells sorted from blood. This sequence was found in a woman between 25 and 40 years old in good health. The CDR3 reads CASSPISMTGLPYNEQFF. CDR3 coding DNA: TGTGCCAGCAGTCCTATATCGATGACAGGGTTACCCTACAATGAGCAGTTCTTC.